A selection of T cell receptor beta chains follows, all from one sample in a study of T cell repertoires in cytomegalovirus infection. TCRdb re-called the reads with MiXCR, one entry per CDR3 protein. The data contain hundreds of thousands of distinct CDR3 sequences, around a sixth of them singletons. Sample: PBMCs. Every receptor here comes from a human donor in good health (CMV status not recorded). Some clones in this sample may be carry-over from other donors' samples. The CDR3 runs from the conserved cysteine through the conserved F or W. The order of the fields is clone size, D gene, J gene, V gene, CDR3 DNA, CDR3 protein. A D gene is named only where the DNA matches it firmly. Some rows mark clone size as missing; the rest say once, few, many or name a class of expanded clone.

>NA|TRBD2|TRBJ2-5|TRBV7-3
TGTGCCAGCAGCTTAAACCCCCGGGGGGGTCAGGAGACCCAGTACTTC
CASSLNPRGGQETQYF
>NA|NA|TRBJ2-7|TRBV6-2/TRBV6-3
TGTGCCAGCAGTTACCCGGTGGGGGGCTCGGACGAGCAGTACTTC
CASSYPVGGSDEQYF
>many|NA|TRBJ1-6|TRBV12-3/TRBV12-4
TGTGCCAGCAGTTTAGTAAGTGTGAGGTCACCCCTCCACTTT
CASSLVSVRSPLHF
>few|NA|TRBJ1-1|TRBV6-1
TGTACCTCCCGGGCCTTAATGAACACTGAAGCTTTCTTT
CTSRALMNTEAFF
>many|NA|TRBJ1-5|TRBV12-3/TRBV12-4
TGTGCCAGCAGTCCGACGCACAGAACCTATAGCAATCAGCCCCAGCATTTT
CASSPTHRTYSNQPQHF
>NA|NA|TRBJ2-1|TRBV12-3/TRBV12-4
TGTGCCAGCAGTTTAGTAGGGTTCTACCACAATGAGCAGTTCTTC
CASSLVGFYHNEQFF
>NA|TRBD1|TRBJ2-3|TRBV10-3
TGTGCCATCAGCCCGGGACAGGAGATTACAGATACGCAGTATTTT
CAISPGQEITDTQYF
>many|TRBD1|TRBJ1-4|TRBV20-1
TGCAGTGCCCTCGACAGGGAGGTTTACGAAAAACTGTTTTTT
CSALDREVYEKLFF
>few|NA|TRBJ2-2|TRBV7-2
TGTGCCAGCAGCTTAGGGTCGAGGAGGGGGCTATCCGGGGAGCTGTTTTTT
CASSLGSRRGLSGELFF
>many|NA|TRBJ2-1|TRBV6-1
TGTGCCAGCAGTGGAGAAGCCGGGGGTGAGCAGTTCTTC
CASSGEAGGEQFF
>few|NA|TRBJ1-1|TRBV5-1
TGCGCCAGCAGCTTGGTCGGGGGGGCGGCTTTCTTT
CASSLVGGAAFF
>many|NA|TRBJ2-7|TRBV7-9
TGTGCCAGCAGCTCCCTTACCTACGAGCAGTACTTC
CASSSLTYEQYF
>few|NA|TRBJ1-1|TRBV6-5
TGTGCCAGCAGTTCTCGACAGGCCCGGTTGGGGAACACTGAAGCTTTCTTT
CASSSRQARLGNTEAFF
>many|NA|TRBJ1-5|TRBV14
TGTGCCAGCAGCCAAGCCGGGGGGGGAAATCAGCCCCAGCATTTT
CASSQAGGGNQPQHF
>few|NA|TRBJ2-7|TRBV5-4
TGTGCCAGCAGCTTGGGCACGGGCTTCTACGAGCAGTACTTC
CASSLGTGFYEQYF
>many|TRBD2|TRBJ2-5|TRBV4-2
TGTGCCAGCAGCCAAGCGGCGGGGGGGATTAAACAAGAGACCCAGTACTTC
CASSQAAGGIKQETQYF
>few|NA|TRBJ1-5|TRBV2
TGTGCCAGCAGCGTAAGTAGCAATCAGCCCCAGCATTTT
CASSVSSNQPQHF
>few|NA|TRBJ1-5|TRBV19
TGTGCCAGTAGTGGCTCAGGGTCCCTGACTAACAATCAGCCCCAGCATTTT
CASSGSGSLTNNQPQHF
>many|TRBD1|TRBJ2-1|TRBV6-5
TGTGCCAGCAGTTACGGACAGGAGGTGGGTGAGCAGTTCTTC
CASSYGQEVGEQFF
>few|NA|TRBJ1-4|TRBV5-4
TGTGCCAGCAGCTTACGCCCCTCCGATGAAAAACTGTTTTTT
CASSLRPSDEKLFF
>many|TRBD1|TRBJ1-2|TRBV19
TGTGCCAGTAGTGAGGCCGGGACAGGGATCGGTGGCTACACCTTC
CASSEAGTGIGGYTF
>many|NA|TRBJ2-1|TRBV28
TGTGCCAGCAGGGCCCCAATCCCCAATGAGCAGTTCTTC
CASRAPIPNEQFF
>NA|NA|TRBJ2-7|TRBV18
TGTGCCAGCTCACCCGGGGACTACGAGCAGTACTTC
CASSPGDYEQYF
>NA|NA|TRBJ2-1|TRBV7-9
TGTGCCAGCAGCCAGTTCAATGAGCAGTTCTTC
CASSQFNEQFF
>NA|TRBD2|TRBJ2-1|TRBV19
TGTGCCAGTACCGTGGGACTAGGCAACAATGAGCAGTTCTTC
CASTVGLGNNEQFF
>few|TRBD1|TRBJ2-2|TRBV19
TGTGCCATGACGGACAGGGCCGGCGGGGAGCTGTTTTTT
CAMTDRAGGELFF
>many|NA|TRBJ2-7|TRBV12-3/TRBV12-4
TGTGCCAGCACCCTACGGCCCGACATCGACGAGCAGTACTTC
CASTLRPDIDEQYF
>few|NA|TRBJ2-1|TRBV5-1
TGCGCCAGCAGCTCATCAGATCACAATGAGCAGTTCTTC
CASSSSDHNEQFF
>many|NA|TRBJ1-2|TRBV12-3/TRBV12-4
TGTGCCAGCAGTGGGACCGGATTTAACTATGGCTACACCTTC
CASSGTGFNYGYTF
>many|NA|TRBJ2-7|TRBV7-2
TGTGCCAGCAGTTATGGAGCCCAGGGCTACGAGCAGTACTTC
CASSYGAQGYEQYF
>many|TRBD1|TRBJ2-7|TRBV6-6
TGTGCCAGCAGTCGGGGACAGCGACCCTACGAGCAGTACTTC
CASSRGQRPYEQYF
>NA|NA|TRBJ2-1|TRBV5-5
TGTGCCAGCAGCTTGGAATTCAATGAGCAGTTCTTC
CASSLEFNEQFF
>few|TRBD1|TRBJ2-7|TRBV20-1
TGCAGTGCTAGAGGACAGGGTCTTTACGAGCAGTACTTC
CSARGQGLYEQYF
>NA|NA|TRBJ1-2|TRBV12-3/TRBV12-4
TGTGCCAGCAGTTTAGCGACGGGAGGCTATGGCTACACCTTC
CASSLATGGYGYTF
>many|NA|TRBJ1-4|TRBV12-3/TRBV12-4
TGTGCCAGCAGCTTCGGGGAAAAACTGTTTTTT
CASSFGEKLFF
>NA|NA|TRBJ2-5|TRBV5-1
TGCGCCAGCAGCTCGCAGCCGCGGGGTTCGGGACAAGAGACCCAGTACTTC
CASSSQPRGSGQETQYF
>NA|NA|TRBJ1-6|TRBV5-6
TGTGCCAGCATCACTCGGGGTAATTCACCCCTCCACTTT
CASITRGNSPLHF
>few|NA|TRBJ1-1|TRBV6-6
TGTGCCAGCAGTTACGAGTCCCTAAACACTGAAGCTTTCTTT
CASSYESLNTEAFF
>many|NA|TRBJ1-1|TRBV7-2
TGTGCCAGCAGCTTACCGATCCAGAAAATGAACACTGAAGCTTTCTTT
CASSLPIQKMNTEAFF
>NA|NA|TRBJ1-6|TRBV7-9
TGTGCCAGCAGCCCGTTATCAAATTCACCCCTCCACTTT
CASSPLSNSPLHF
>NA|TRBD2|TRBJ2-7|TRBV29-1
TGCAGCGTTGGGACGGGACTAGCGGGGGACTACGAGCAGTACTTC
CSVGTGLAGDYEQYF
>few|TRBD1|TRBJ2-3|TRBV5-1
TGCGCCAGCAGCGGGACAGGGGGCGGACTTCTGACAGATACGCAGTATTTT
CASSGTGGGLLTDTQYF
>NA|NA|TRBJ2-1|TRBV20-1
TGCAGTGCTAGAGATCTAACTAACCAAGCCGGGTTCAATGAGCAGTTCTTC
CSARDLTNQAGFNEQFF
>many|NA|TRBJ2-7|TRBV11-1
TGTGCCAGCAGCTTATGGACCGACCGCTACGAGCAGTACTTC
CASSLWTDRYEQYF
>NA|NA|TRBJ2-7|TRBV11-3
TGTGCCAGCAGTCGTGGACGGCGGAGGATCCTAGGGGCCCCCACGGGCTACGAGCAGTACTTC
CASSRGRRRILGAPTGYEQYF
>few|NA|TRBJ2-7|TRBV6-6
TGTGCCAGCAGTTACGCCCGCGATTACGAGCAGTACTTC
CASSYARDYEQYF
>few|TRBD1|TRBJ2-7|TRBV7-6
TGTGCCAGCAGAGTGACGGGACAGGGGGACGAGCAGTACTTC
CASRVTGQGDEQYF
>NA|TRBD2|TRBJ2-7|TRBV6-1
TGTGCCAGCAGTCCAAAGACTAGCGGGGCCTACGAGCAGTACTTC
CASSPKTSGAYEQYF
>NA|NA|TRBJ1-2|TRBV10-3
TGTGCCATCGGGGACGGATCCTATGGCTACACCTTC
CAIGDGSYGYTF
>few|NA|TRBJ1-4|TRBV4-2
TGTGCCAGCAGCCAAGAGGAACAACGGCGGGAAAAACTGTTTTTT
CASSQEEQRREKLFF
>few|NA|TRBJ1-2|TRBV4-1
TGCGCCAGCAGCCAAGATAGGCGCGGGACCGATGGCTACACCTTC
CASSQDRRGTDGYTF
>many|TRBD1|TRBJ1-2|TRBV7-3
TGTGCCAGCAGCACCGGACAGGGGGGGAATGGCTACACCTTC
CASSTGQGGNGYTF
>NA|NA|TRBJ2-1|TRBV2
TGTGCCAGCAGTGAAGTCGGGGAAGCTTACAATGAGCAGTTCTTC
CASSEVGEAYNEQFF
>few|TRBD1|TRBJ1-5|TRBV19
TGTGCCAGTAGTATCACAGGGGGCGCGGATGGCAATCAGCCCCAGCATTTT
CASSITGGADGNQPQHF
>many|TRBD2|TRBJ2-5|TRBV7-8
TGTGCCAGCAGTTCCCTTCCGTGGCTAGCGGGGGTGACCCAGTACTTC
CASSSLPWLAGVTQYF
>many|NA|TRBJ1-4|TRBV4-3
TGCGCCAGCAGCCAAGATTCGGGTCAGCTCCGAAAACTGTTTTTT
CASSQDSGQLRKLFF
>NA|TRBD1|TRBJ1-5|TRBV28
TGTGCCAGCAGTTTATACAGACAGGGTTATCAGCCCCAGCATTTT
CASSLYRQGYQPQHF
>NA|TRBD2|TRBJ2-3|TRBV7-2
TGTGCCAGCAGCCAAATATCGGGGGGTAGCACAGATACGCAGTATTTT
CASSQISGGSTDTQYF
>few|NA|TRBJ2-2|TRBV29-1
TGCAGCGTTGGTTTCGGTGGGGAGCTGTTTTTT
CSVGFGGELFF
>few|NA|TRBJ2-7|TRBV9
TGTGCCAGCAGCGTACTCGAGCAGTACTTC
CASSVLEQYF